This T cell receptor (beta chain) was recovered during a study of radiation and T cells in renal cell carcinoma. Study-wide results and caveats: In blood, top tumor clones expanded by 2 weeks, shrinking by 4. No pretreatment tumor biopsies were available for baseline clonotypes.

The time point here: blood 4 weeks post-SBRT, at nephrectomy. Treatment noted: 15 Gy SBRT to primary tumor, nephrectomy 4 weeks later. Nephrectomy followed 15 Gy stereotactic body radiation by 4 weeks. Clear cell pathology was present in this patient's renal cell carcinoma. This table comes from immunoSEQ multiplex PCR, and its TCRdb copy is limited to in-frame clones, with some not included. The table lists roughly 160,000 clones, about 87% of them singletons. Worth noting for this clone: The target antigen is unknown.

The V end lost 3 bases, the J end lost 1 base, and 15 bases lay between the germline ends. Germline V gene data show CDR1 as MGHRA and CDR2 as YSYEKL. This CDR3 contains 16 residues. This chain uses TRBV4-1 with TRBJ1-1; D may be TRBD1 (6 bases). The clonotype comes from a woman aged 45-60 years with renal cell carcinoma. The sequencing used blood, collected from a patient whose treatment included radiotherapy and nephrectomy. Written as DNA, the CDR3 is TGCGCCAGCAGCCAGCGCCCGGTGGGACAGAACACTGAAGCTTTCTTT. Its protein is CASSQRPVGQNTEAFF.